Shown below are 28 T cell receptor beta chains from a single sample sequenced in a study of identical twins. Each CDR3 protein is one row after TCRdb ran MiXCR on the 5' RACE reads. Of about 810,000 distinct CDR3 sequences in the sample, approximately 13% were seen once. These data are also associated with another study on yellow fever vaccine responses in identical twins.

Sequencing was carried out using PBMCs. These TCRs come from a woman younger than 35 in good health.

This clonotype has just a few counts. This chain links TRBV15 with TRBJ2-3, with 13 bases that match TRBD2. J gave up 2 bases and V 0 bases, and 5 bases lay outside the gene matches. The CDR3 loop spans 18 amino acids. The germline gives CDR1 LNHNV, CDR2 YYDKDF (reference sequence). This CDR3 reads CATSRELAGGPITDTQYF. The DNA of the CDR3 is TGTGCCACCAGCAGAGAACTAGCGGGAGGGCCTATCACAGATACGCAGTATTTT.

The chain employs TRBV7-6 and TRBJ2-3; 7 nucleotides match TRBD2. Germline loops: CDR1 SGHVS, CDR2 FNYEAQ. Trimming removed 2 bases from V and 6 bases from J; junction bases left unmatched: 5. This CDR3 has 14 amino acids. CDR3 DNA sequence: TGTGCCAGCAGCTTACGAGCGGGAACGGATACGCAGTATTTT. Residues: CASSLRAGTDTQYF.

This clonotype was observed a handful of times. V usage is TRBV20-1 and J usage is TRBJ2-3; TRBD2 agrees at 9 bases. V dropped 6 bases and J dropped 1; count of bases not matched to a gene: 17. The V gene's germline CDR1 is DFQATT and CDR2 SNEGSKA (reference sequence). This CDR3 has 18 residues. The CDR3 here is CSATTARLAGSGTDTQYF. The DNA for the CDR3 is TGCAGTGCCACCACTGCCAGGCTAGCGGGGTCTGGCACAGATACGCAGTATTTT.

This clonotype was observed at least ten times. This chain connects TRBV29-1 to TRBJ1-1; D perhaps matches TRBD1 (5 bases). The CDR3 is made up of 14 amino acids. Trimming took 7 bases from V and 3 from J, leaving 18 bases between them. The germline gives CDR1 SQVTM, CDR2 ANQGSEA. The CDR3 reads CSASPGLGDTEAFF. Here the CDR3 DNA reads TGCAGCGCCAGCCCCGGGCTGGGGGACACTGAAGCTTTCTTT.

The CDR3 DNA reads as TGTGCCAGCAGTTACGGTCTTTGGGAAAAACTGTTTTTT. It codes for CASSYGLWEKLFF. The chain links TRBV6-2 or TRBV6-3 to TRBJ1-4, with unresolved D. Trimming left V 2 bases short and J 8 bases short, with 9 bases between. The germline CDR1 and CDR2 sequences are MNHEY and SVGEGT. The CDR3 consists of 13 residues.

This clonotype was counted ten times or more. The V and J genes are TRBV29-1 and TRBJ1-2; a possible D gene is TRBD1 (6 bases). Trimming shortened V by 4 bases and J by 5 bases, and 14 bases separated the two germline ends. CDR1 SQVTM and CDR2 ANQGSEA come from the germline V gene. The CDR3 sequence is 13 residues long. DNA for the CDR3: TGCAGCGTTGTTGTAGCAGGGGAATATGGCTACACCTTC. It translates to CSVVVAGEYGYTF.

The gene calls are TRBV4-1 and TRBJ2-7; TRBD2 might be the D (6 bases). V was shortened by 3 bases and J by 1 base, with 13 bases between the two germline ends. The CDR3 sequence is 15 residues long. The germline V gene has CDR1 MGHRA and CDR2 YSYEKL. This CDR3 is CASSQVRERSYEQYF. The CDR3 coding sequence is TGCGCCAGCAGCCAGGTTCGGGAGAGATCCTACGAGCAGTACTTC.

This clonotype occurred a few times. The chain is built from TRBV5-1 and TRBJ2-3, with 8 positions matching TRBD2. CDR1 is SGHRS, CDR2 YFSETQ, per germline. The CDR3 is 19 amino acids. Losses at the gene ends were 4 bases for V and 1 base for J; bases not matched to a gene: 17. The CDR3 spells CASSTAPGLAPIGTDTQYF. The CDR3 DNA reads TGCGCCAGCAGCACCGCCCCAGGACTAGCTCCCATAGGCACAGATACGCAGTATTTT.

The CDR3 DNA follows: TGCAGCGTTGAGGGGGAGATCGGGGAGCTGTTTTTT. Translation gives CSVEGEIGELFF. The chain links TRBV29-1 to TRBJ2-2; D possibly uses TRBD1 or TRBD2 (5 bases each). V lost 3 bases, J lost 7 bases, and 9 bases lay in between. CDR3 length: 12 residues. Germline CDR1 reads SQVTM; CDR2 reads ANQGSEA.

This clonotype was picked up a small number of times. The chain uses TRBV29-1 and TRBJ2-7, with no clear D. The CDR3 spans 11 residues. Germline V lookup: CDR1 SQVTM, CDR2 ANQGSEA. Deletions cut 1 base from V and 4 bases from J, with 5 bases between. CDR3 region: CSVEGGYEQYV. In DNA, the CDR3 is TGCAGCGTTGAAGGCGGTTACGAGCAGTACGTC.

This clonotype was observed a few times. The chain has TRBV12-3 or TRBV12-4 and TRBJ2-1; no firm D call. CDR3 length equals 12 residues. The V gene lost 3 bases and the J gene lost 3 bases, with 3 bases spanning the gap. CDR3: CASSFNYNEQFF. CDR3 in DNA: TGTGCCAGCAGTTTTAACTACAATGAGCAGTTCTTC.

This clonotype occurred many times. This rearrangement joins TRBV3-1 to TRBJ2-1, with D possibly being TRBD1 (5 bases). Trimming pared 3 bases from V and 3 bases from J, leaving 12 bases between. The V gene's germline CDR1 is LGHDT and CDR2 YNNKEL (reference sequence). The CDR3 contains 15 residues. The chain's CDR3 is CASSHEDTLYNEQFF. The DNA for the CDR3 is TGTGCCAGCAGCCATGAGGACACGCTCTACAATGAGCAGTTCTTC.

This clonotype was detected a few times. V gene TRBV3-1 combines with J gene TRBJ1-2; possibly TRBD1 for D (5 bases). This CDR3 comprises 13 residues. Trimming cost V 4 bases and J 5 bases, with 11 bases left between them. Per germline, CDR1 LGHDT and CDR2 YNNKEL (reference sequence). CDR3: CASSPRDRYGYTF. CDR3 nucleotide sequence: TGTGCCAGCAGCCCCCGCGACAGATATGGCTACACCTTC.

This chain connects TRBV7-9 to TRBJ1-6; D might be TRBD1 (5 bases). V lost 5 bases, J lost 13 bases, and 15 bases lay in between. Germline V lookup: CDR1 SEHNR, CDR2 FQNEAQ (reference sequence). This CDR3 is built from 13 residues. The CDR3 region has the DNA TGTGCCAGCAGCAGGGAGGGGTCCGCTCCCCTCCACTTT. Its translation: CASSREGSAPLHF.

V and J are TRBV6-2 or TRBV6-3 and TRBJ2-7; 7 bases are shared with TRBD1. From germline, CDR1 is MNHEY and CDR2 SVGEGT. The CDR3 totals 12 residues. With V trimmed by 7 bases and J by 5 bases, 5 bases remained unmatched. This chain's CDR3 is CASNDRVNEQYF. The DNA of the CDR3 is TGTGCCAGCAATGACAGGGTGAACGAGCAGTACTTC.

The V and J genes are TRBV12-3 or TRBV12-4 and TRBJ1-3, with unresolved D. Trimming removed 5 bases at V and 0 bases at J, with 8 bases between. The CDR3 is 14 amino acids. CDR3: CASSPENSGNTIYF. CDR3 nucleotides: TGTGCCAGCAGTCCTGAGAACTCTGGAAACACCATATATTTT.

This chain uses TRBV12-3 or TRBV12-4 with TRBJ2-7; TRBD2 aligns across 9 bases. The CDR3 sequence is 14 residues long. V gave up 5 bases and J gave up 6 bases; unmatched junction bases: 8. The CDR3 sequence is CASSIGTSFGEQYF. The CDR3 bases are TGTGCCAGCAGTATCGGGACTAGCTTTGGCGAGCAGTACTTC.

CDR3 protein: CASSLATGDGNEQFF. The CDR3 nucleotides are TGTGCCAGCAGTTTAGCCACGGGAGATGGAAATGAGCAGTTCTTC. V and J are TRBV12-3 or TRBV12-4 and TRBJ2-1; TRBD2 is a possible D gene (6 bases). The CDR3 loop spans 15 amino acids. V was clipped by 0 bases and J by 7 bases, with 13 bases between them.

This clonotype was detected ten times or more. This chain uses TRBV6-1 with TRBJ2-2; 9 nucleotides agree with TRBD1. This CDR3 has 15 residues. From germline, CDR1 is MNHNS and CDR2 SASEGT. V lost 9 bases, J lost 6 bases, and 11 bases stayed unmatched. The CDR3 sequence is CASAGTGIFAGELFF. The CDR3 DNA is TGTGCCAGTGCCGGGACAGGGATTTTCGCCGGGGAGCTGTTTTTT.

In this sample, this clonotype turned up a few times. This sequence joins TRBV24-1 and TRBJ2-1; TRBD2 matches at 9 bases. Per germline, CDR1 KGHDR and CDR2 SFDVKD. V shed 7 bases and J 2 bases; nucleotides not matched to a gene: 2. The CDR3 is made up of 14 amino acids. CDR3 sequence (DNA): TGTGCCACCAGCCCTAGCGGGGCCTACAATGAGCAGTTCTTC. Amino acids: CATSPSGAYNEQFF.

This clonotype was picked up a small number of times. The CDR3 DNA reads as TGCAGTGCACGGCCTCCCTCTGGAAACACCATATATTTT. It is translated as CSARPPSGNTIYF. This chain joins TRBV20-1 and TRBJ1-3, with no clear D. CDR1 is DFQATT, CDR2 SNEGSKA, per germline (reference sequence). The CDR3 sequence is 13 residues long. V lost 6 bases and J 0 bases, leaving 9 bases between the germline ends.

This clonotype was counted only a few times. This chain uses TRBV28 with TRBJ2-1; a weak D match, TRBD2 (6 bases). V was trimmed by 6 bases and J by 10 bases, leaving 13 bases between them. The CDR3 covers 12 residues. Germline values: CDR1 MDHEN, CDR2 SYDVKM. CDR3 bases: TGTGCCAGCAGGGCTCGGGCGGGGGAGCAGTTCTTC. Encoded protein: CASRARAGEQFF.

In its sample, this clonotype was seen a few times. The chain uses TRBV24-1 and TRBJ2-5; D remains ambiguous. V dropped 0 bases and J dropped 1 base, with 5 bases sitting between them. This CDR3 is 14 amino acids long. Looked up from germline, CDR1 is KGHDR and CDR2 is SFDVKD. The CDR3 protein is CATSDLTAQETQYF. The CDR3 DNA reads as TGTGCCACCAGTGATTTGACAGCCCAAGAGACCCAGTACTTC.

CDR3: CASSLSPAGTYNEQFF. The CDR3 region has the DNA TGTGCCAGCAGTTTATCTCCAGCGGGAACCTACAATGAGCAGTTCTTC. The chain employs TRBV27 and TRBJ2-1; 7 nucleotides match TRBD2. The ends lost 0 bases at V and 2 bases at J; junction bases unmatched: 4. The CDR3 loop spans 16 amino acids. CDR1 is MNHEY and CDR2 is SMNVEV in the germline V gene (reference sequence).

This clonotype was seen more than once but under ten times. The V and J genes are TRBV20-1 and TRBJ2-3; perhaps TRBD2 as D (5 bases). The V gene's germline CDR1 is DFQATT and CDR2 SNEGSKA (reference sequence). Deletions cut 6 bases from V and 2 bases from J, with 9 bases between. The CDR3 sequence is 12 residues long. The CDR3 nucleotides read TGCAGTGCGGAGCGGCTCACAGATACGCAGTATTTT. Translating gives CSAERLTDTQYF.

This clonotype appeared many times. V is TRBV18 and J is TRBJ1-1; D unclear. This CDR3 has 12 amino acids. Trimming pared 8 bases from V and 1 base from J, leaving 8 bases between. The germline V gene encodes CDR1 KGHSH and CDR2 LQKENI. In DNA, the CDR3 is TGTGCCAGCAGCCCCCCGAACACTGAAGCTTTCTTT. Its protein is CASSPPNTEAFF. The variable domain in full, with the rest retrieved from reference TRBV18 and TRBJ1-1, is NAGVMQNPRHLVRRRGQEARLRCSPMKGHSHVYWYRQLPEEGLKFMVYLQKENIIDESGMPKERFSAEFPKEGPSILRIQQVVRGDSAAYFCASSPPNTEAFFGQGTRLTVV.

This chain's CDR3 is CASSFGGVGNTIYF. CDR3 nucleotides: TGTGCCAGCAGTTTTGGAGGGGTTGGAAACACCATATATTTT. The gene calls are TRBV12-3 or TRBV12-4 and TRBJ1-3; the D gene is possibly TRBD1 (5 bases). This CDR3 has 14 residues. V lost 3 bases to trimming and J lost 3 bases, with 9 bases between them.

The chain links TRBV24-1 to TRBJ2-1; the D is unclear. Looked up from germline, CDR1 is KGHDR and CDR2 is SFDVKD. This CDR3 has 17 residues. Trimming removed 4 bases at V and 3 bases at J, with 18 bases between. The CDR3 protein is CATSETRATHLYNEQFF. DNA of the CDR3: TGTGCCACCAGTGAGACCCGAGCGACCCACCTCTACAATGAGCAGTTCTTC.